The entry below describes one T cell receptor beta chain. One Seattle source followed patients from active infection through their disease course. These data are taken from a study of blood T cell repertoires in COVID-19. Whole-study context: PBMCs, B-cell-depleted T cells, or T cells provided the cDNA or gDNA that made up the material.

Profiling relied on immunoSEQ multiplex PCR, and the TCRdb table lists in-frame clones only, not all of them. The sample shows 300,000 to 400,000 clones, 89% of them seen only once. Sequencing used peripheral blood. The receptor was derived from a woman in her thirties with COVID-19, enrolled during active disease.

Written as DNA, the CDR3 is TGTGCCAGCAGCCTAAGTCCGGGGAATCCCTACGAGCAGTACTTC. Amino acid sequence: CASSLSPGNPYEQYF. V usage is TRBV7-2 and J usage is TRBJ2-7, with D tentatively TRBD2 (5 bases). The CDR3 totals 15 residues. From germline, CDR1 is SGHTA and CDR2 FQGNSA. V gave up 5 bases and J gave up 2 bases, with 16 bases separating them.